These 19 T cell receptor beta chains came from one sample sequenced in a study of cytomegalovirus exposure and HLA in healthy donors. Primers: 60 Vbeta forward and 13 Jbeta reverse. Assay: immunoSEQ multiplex PCR; the TCRdb copy retains only in-frame clones and omits some. The profile shows 200,000 to 250,000 clones, about 83% of them singletons. The specimen was PBMCs. The receptors derive from a human donor in good health.

The CDR3 region is CASSLVADYNEQFF. Here the CDR3 DNA reads TGCGCCAGCAGCTTGGTCGCGGACTACAATGAGCAGTTCTTC. The rearrangement joins TRBV5-1 to TRBJ2-1; no firm D call. Germline V gene data show CDR1 as SGHRS and CDR2 as YFSETQ. V was clipped by 0 bases and J by 3 bases, with 7 bases between them. There are 14 residues in the CDR3. Using reference TRBV5-1 and TRBJ2-1 for the parts outside the CDR3, the full variable domain is KAGVTQTPRYLIKTRGQQVTLSCSPISGHRSVSWYQQTPGQGLQFLFEYFSETQRNKGNFPGRFSGRQFSNSRSEMNVSTLELGDSALYLCASSLVADYNEQFFGPGTRLTVL.

V gene TRBV7-2 combines with J gene TRBJ2-1; unclear D gene. Trimming removed 5 bases at V and 0 bases at J, with 8 bases between. Germline V gives CDR1 SGHTA, CDR2 FQGNSA. This CDR3 contains 14 residues. Written as DNA, the CDR3 is TGTGCCAGCAGCCCCCCCCTCTCCTACAATGAGCAGTTCTTC. The encoded protein is CASSPPLSYNEQFF.

The genes are TRBV5-4 and TRBJ2-7, with TRBD2 as a possible D gene (6 bases). This CDR3 is built from 13 residues. CDR1 and CDR2 (germline): SGHNT, YYREEE (reference sequence). The V and J ends lost 0 bases and 3 bases respectively, with 7 bases between them. CDR3 coding DNA: TGTGCCAGCAGCTTGGTGACTAGCTACGAGCAGTACTTC. Its translation: CASSLVTSYEQYF.

The CDR3 spells CAWSPRDSEETNEKLFF. CDR3 DNA: TGTGCCTGGAGTCCCCGGGACAGCGAGGAGACTAATGAAAAACTGTTTTTT. V and J are TRBV30 and TRBJ1-4, with 7 bases identical to TRBD1. Trimming removed 2 bases from V and 2 bases from J; junction bases left unmatched: 11. The CDR3 sequence is 17 residues long. Germline V gene sequence: CDR1 GTSNPN, CDR2 SVGIG (reference sequence).

The chain is built from TRBV9 and TRBJ2-6, with TRBD1 matching over 7 bases. Germline values: CDR1 SGDLS, CDR2 YYNGEE. The CDR3 consists of 16 residues. Germline trimming cut 4 bases from V and 0 bases from J; bases unmatched to any gene: 4. The CDR3 is CASSPGTDSGANVLTF. CDR3 sequence (DNA): TGTGCCAGCAGCCCGGGGACAGACTCTGGGGCCAACGTCCTGACTTTC.

The genes are TRBV25-1 and TRBJ2-5, with TRBD2 matching 11 bases. This CDR3 region has 16 residues. The J segment lost 6 bases and the V segment lost 5 bases, leaving 11 bases of the junction unmatched. Looked up from germline, CDR1 is MGHDK and CDR2 is SYGVNS. The CDR3 is CASSTRTSGSRQTQYF. The CDR3 nucleotides are TGTGCCAGCAGTACAAGAACTAGCGGGAGTAGACAGACCCAGTACTTC.

The J gene is TRBJ2-3, the V gene TRBV6-5; D is uncertain. CDR3 length: 15 residues. V shed 6 bases and J shed 8 bases, with 21 bases lying between them. Germline V gene data show CDR1 as MNHEY and CDR2 as SVGAGI. In nucleotides, the CDR3 is TGTGCCAGCAGCCCGCAACCCCCCGGGTTGGGTACGCAGTATTTT. Protein product: CASSPQPPGLGTQYF.

The chain carries TRBV2 and TRBJ1-1, with 8 bases fitting TRBD1. The V gene's germline CDR1 is SNHLY and CDR2 FYNNEI. The trim removed 4 bases at V and 4 bases at J, leaving 5 bases unmatched. The CDR3 consists of 14 residues. CDR3 coding DNA: TGTGCCAGCAGTGGGCAGGGGGCGGCCACTGAAGCTTTCTTT. Translation gives CASSGQGAATEAFF. The whole variable domain, remainder taken from reference TRBV2 and TRBJ1-1, is EPEVTQTPSHQVTQMGQEVILRCVPISNHLYFYWYRQILGQKVEFLVSFYNNEISEKSEIFDDQFSVERPDGSNFTLKIRSTKLEDSAMYFCASSGQGAATEAFFGQGTRLTVV.

For this clone: Given the absence of the conserved phenylalanine or tryptophan at the CDR3 end, a read error is likely. It is unclear where the CDR3 begins or ends on the DNA, so no DNA is shown, and the CDR3 is as TCRdb lists it. This chain connects TRBV20-1 to TRBJ1-1. With termini counted, the CDR3 has 11 amino acids. Germline V gene lookup returns CDR1 DFQATT and CDR2 SNEGSKA (reference sequence). The CDR3 here is CSARGQVGTEY.

This clone came up once. The chain combines TRBV2 with TRBJ2-1; TRBD2 agrees at 8 bases. V shed 5 bases, J shed 8 bases, and the junction held 8 bases outside the gene matches. Germline CDR1 reads SNHLY; CDR2 reads FYNNEI. This CDR3 spans 14 amino acids. The CDR3 reads CASSTRAGGDEQFF. CDR3 bases: TGTGCCAGCAGTACCCGGGCGGGGGGCGATGAGCAGTTCTTC.

This clone was seen a handful of times. DNA for the CDR3: TGTGCCAGCAGTTACCTAGGTTCTAACTATGGCTACACCTTC. This gives the protein CASSYLGSNYGYTF. The rearrangement joins TRBV6-5 to TRBJ1-2; D unresolved. Trimming took off 2 bases at V and 0 bases at J, with 7 bases between the two ends. The CDR3 loop spans 14 amino acids. CDR1 is MNHEY and CDR2 is SVGAGI in the germline V gene.

The V and J genes are TRBV19 and TRBJ2-3; 9 nucleotides align to TRBD1. The CDR3 has 16 residues. Germline values: CDR1 LNHDA, CDR2 SQIVND (reference sequence). Trimming at V came to 4 bases and at J to 3 bases, leaving 8 bases not matched to a gene. CDR3 coding DNA: TGTGCCAGTAGTAATCCGGGACAGGGTGGTACAGATACGCAGTATTTT. Translated, it gives CASSNPGQGGTDTQYF.

The rearrangement uses TRBV25-1 and TRBJ1-3; 9 bases line up with TRBD1. Germline V gene lookup returns CDR1 MGHDK and CDR2 SYGVNS. The CDR3 is 15 residues long. V was pared by 5 bases and J by 4 bases, with 6 bases of the junction left unmatched. The CDR3 DNA reads TGTGCCAGCAGTCCTACAGGGGGCCGGGGAAACACCATATATTTT. This codes for CASSPTGGRGNTIYF. The whole variable domain, remainder taken from reference TRBV25-1 and TRBJ1-3, is EADIYQTPRYLVIGTGKKITLECSQTMGHDKMYWYQQDPGMELHLIHYSYGVNSTEKGDLSSESTVSRIRTEHFPLTLESARPSHTSQYLCASSPTGGRGNTIYFGEGSWLTVV.

This clone was seen more than once but under ten times. The chain couples TRBV7-2 to TRBJ1-1, with D hard to call. The CDR3 contains 14 residues. The germline CDR1 and CDR2 sequences are SGHTA and FQGNSA. V lost 1 base and J lost 5, with 11 bases in between. For the CDR3, the DNA is TGTGCCAGCAGCTTAGTTATCGGGGAAACTGAAGCTTTCTTT. Its protein is CASSLVIGETEAFF.

This clone was seen a few times. V and J are TRBV27 and TRBJ1-4; 10 bases match TRBD1. From germline, CDR1 is MNHEY and CDR2 SMNVEV (reference sequence). This CDR3 is 21 amino acids long. Trimming removed 1 base from V and 5 bases from J; junction bases left unmatched: 19. DNA for the CDR3: TGTGCCAGCAGTTTATTTGCAATTTCCGGGGACAGGGGAAATGAGAATGAAAAACTGTTTTTT. Protein: CASSLFAISGDRGNENEKLFF.

The chain has TRBV4-1 and TRBJ2-5, with a weak D call TRBD1 (5 bases). Trimming took 1 base from V and 5 from J, leaving 8 bases between them. This CDR3 is 13 amino acids long. Germline-derived CDR1 and CDR2 are MGHRA and YSYEKL. CDR3 bases: TGCGCCAGCAGCCAAGTCAGGGTCGAGACCCAGTACTTC. The encoded protein is CASSQVRVETQYF.

This chain links TRBV11-1 with TRBJ1-1; 10 bases agree with TRBD1. This CDR3 is 15 amino acids long. V shed 5 bases, J shed 0 bases, and the junction held 3 bases outside the gene matches. The germline CDR1 and CDR2 sequences are SGHAT and FQDESV (reference sequence). CDR3 coding DNA: TGTGCCAGCAGCAAGGGACAGGGGATGAACACTGAAGCTTTCTTT. Protein sequence: CASSKGQGMNTEAFF.

This clone was detected only a few times. Here the CDR3 reads CASSGTSGRPATQYF. In DNA form, the CDR3 reads TGTGCCAGCAGCGGGACTAGCGGGAGGCCAGCTACCCAGTACTTC. The chain couples TRBV7-2 to TRBJ2-5, with 15 bases identical to TRBD2. V gave up 5 bases and J gave up 8 bases; unmatched junction bases: 6. Germline V lookup: CDR1 SGHTA, CDR2 FQGNSA. The CDR3 spans 15 residues.

The chain couples TRBV7-9 to TRBJ1-6; 9 bases align to TRBD1. J gave up 6 bases and V 9 bases, and 6 bases lay outside the gene matches. This CDR3 contains 14 residues. In germline, CDR1 is SEHNR, CDR2 FQNEAQ (reference sequence). CDR3 sequence reads: CASRDRETNSPLHF. CDR3 DNA sequence: TGTGCCAGTCGGGACAGGGAAACTAATTCACCCCTCCACTTT.